Below are 28 T cell receptor beta chains sequenced from a single sample in a study of shared clonotypes between healthy human individuals. Naive CD8 populations comprised CD45RO-negative cells positively selected for CCR7, excluding terminally differentiated effector memory CD45RA+ cells. Here immunoSEQ multiplex PCR was the method, and the copy in TCRdb shows in-frame clones only, minus some. The sample holds hundreds of thousands of clones; more than 85% are singletons and the top ten take approximately 25%. Input material: naive CD8+ T cells sorted from blood. The receptors originated from a man aged 25-45 years in good health.

This clone was picked up one time. CDR3: CASSLNSYEQYF. CDR3 in DNA: TGTGCCAGCAGCTTGAACTCCTACGAGCAGTACTTC. The chain combines TRBV6-5 with TRBJ2-7; D is ambiguous. Trimming cost V 6 bases and J 0 bases, with 6 bases left between them. Germline V CDR1 and CDR2: MNHEY, SVGAGI. The CDR3 consists of 12 residues.

The rearrangement links TRBV6-5 to TRBJ1-2; perhaps TRBD1 as D (5 bases). The germline gives CDR1 MNHEY, CDR2 SVGAGI. This CDR3 contains 12 residues. V lost 8 bases to trimming and J lost 4 bases, with 11 bases between them. The CDR3 coding sequence is TGTGCCAGCGGTTTGACAGCCTATGGCTACACCTTC. Residues: CASGLTAYGYTF.

The chain has TRBV28 and TRBJ2-7, with D unclear. With 10 bases removed from V and 3 bases from J, the gap between germline ends came to 13 bases. The CDR3 has 12 amino acids. The V gene's germline CDR1 is MDHEN and CDR2 SYDVKM. CDR3 sequence (DNA): TGTGCCACCCGGCCCACATACTACGAGCAGTACTTC. It encodes CATRPTYYEQYF.

The rearrangement links TRBV19 to TRBJ2-7; no reliable D call. CDR1 and CDR2 (germline): LNHDA, SQIVND (reference sequence). Trimming removed 4 bases from V and 5 bases from J, with 15 bases in between. The CDR3 extends over 14 amino acids. CDR3 sequence (DNA): TGTGCCAGTAGTAGGGGAATGATTGGGGACGAGCAGTACTTC. It is translated as CASSRGMIGDEQYF.

The chain couples TRBV5-1 to TRBJ1-1; the D gene is possibly TRBD1 (6 bases). This CDR3 spans 15 amino acids. Germline CDR1 reads SGHRS; CDR2 reads YFSETQ. V lost 4 bases, J lost 0 bases, and 13 bases lay in between. The CDR3 is CASSLVGGMNTEAFF. For the CDR3, the DNA is TGCGCCAGCAGCCTCGTGGGGGGCATGAACACTGAAGCTTTCTTT.

The chain joins TRBV5-4 to TRBJ2-1; D is possibly TRBD2 (6 bases). Trimming shortened V by 6 bases and J by 0 bases, and 13 bases separated the two germline ends. The CDR3 runs 15 residues. Germline CDR1 is SGHNT and CDR2 is YYREEE (reference sequence). The CDR3 sequence is CASTLRGSSYNEQFF. For the CDR3, the DNA is TGTGCCAGCACCTTACGGGGGAGCTCCTACAATGAGCAGTTCTTC.

The chain employs TRBV19 and TRBJ2-5, with D unresolved. V lost 7 bases, J lost 1 base, and 7 bases lay in between. The CDR3 runs to 12 residues. Germline V gives CDR1 LNHDA, CDR2 SQIVND (reference sequence). CDR3 coding DNA: TGTGCCAGTACTGGCGGCCAAGAGACCCAGTACTTC. This encodes CASTGGQETQYF.

The chain uses TRBV29-1 and TRBJ2-7, with TRBD1 matching over 7 bases. The CDR3 extends over 12 amino acids. The V gene's germline CDR1 is SQVTM and CDR2 ANQGSEA. Unmatched junction bases numbered 2, after V lost 6 bases and J lost 0 bases. CDR3 sequence (DNA): TGCAGCGTAGCAGGGGGCTCCTACGAGCAGTACTTC. As protein: CSVAGGSYEQYF.

This rearrangement joins TRBV13 to TRBJ2-3; 8 bases line up with TRBD2. The J segment lost 2 bases and the V segment lost 5 bases, leaving 9 bases of the junction unmatched. Germline loops: CDR1 PRHDT, CDR2 FYEKMQ (reference sequence). The CDR3 runs 16 residues. The CDR3 DNA reads as TGTGCCAGCAGCCTACCGGGAGGGGGAGACACAGATACGCAGTATTTT. It specifies CASSLPGGGDTDTQYF.

The chain links TRBV27 to TRBJ1-2, with D possibly being TRBD1 (5 bases). Germline CDR1 reads MNHEY; CDR2 reads SMNVEV (reference sequence). Trimming left V 3 bases short and J 7 bases short, with 12 bases between. The CDR3 has 13 amino acids. In DNA, the CDR3 is TGTGCCAGCAGTTTGATGGGGGGTTCTGGCTACACCTTC. The encoded protein is CASSLMGGSGYTF.

This chain connects TRBV14 to TRBJ2-1, with 8 nucleotides matching TRBD2. Per the germline V gene, CDR1 is SGHDN and CDR2 is FVKESK. V shed 3 bases, J shed 4 bases, and the junction held 8 bases outside the gene matches. The CDR3 sequence is 16 residues long. CDR3 region: CASSQVPSGSYNEQFF. In DNA form, the CDR3 reads TGTGCCAGCAGCCAGGTGCCTAGCGGGTCATACAATGAGCAGTTCTTC.

CDR3 DNA sequence: TGTGCCATCACCGGGACTAGCGGGACCGGGGAGCTGTTTTTT. Translation gives CAITGTSGTGELFF. The V call is TRBV10-3, the J call TRBJ2-2; 12 bases align to TRBD2. Germline lookup yields CDR1 ENHRY and CDR2 SYGVKD. V gave up 7 bases and J gave up 5 bases; unmatched junction bases: 2. CDR3 length: 14 residues.

The chain uses TRBV15 and TRBJ2-1; 7 bases align to TRBD2. This CDR3 spans 16 amino acids. Germline CDR1 is LNHNV and CDR2 is YYDKDF (reference sequence). V was clipped by 4 bases and J by 0 bases; unmatched bases: 6. The CDR3 nucleotides are TGTGCCACCAGCACGCTAGCGGAAGACTCCTACAATGAGCAGTTCTTC. Encoded protein: CATSTLAEDSYNEQFF.

Notes on this clone: The identical CDR3 is also encoded by other nucleotide sequences in the sample. The chain combines TRBV14 with TRBJ2-7, with D perhaps TRBD1 (5 bases). CDR3 length: 11 residues. Trimming cost V 6 bases and J 3 bases, with 6 bases left between them. Germline V gene data show CDR1 as SGHDN and CDR2 as FVKESK. Here the CDR3 reads CASSQGYEQYF. The CDR3 DNA reads as TGTGCCAGCAGTCAGGGCTACGAGCAGTACTTC.

The CDR3: CASLADRGSNQPQHF. CDR3 coding DNA: TGTGCCAGCCTAGCGGACAGGGGTAGCAATCAGCCCCAGCATTTT. The chain is built from TRBV19 and TRBJ1-5, with 9 positions matching TRBD1. Trimming removed 9 bases from V and 0 bases from J; junction bases left unmatched: 6. In germline, CDR1 is LNHDA, CDR2 SQIVND (reference sequence). The CDR3 covers 15 residues. Full variable domain (missing parts from reference TRBV19 and TRBJ1-5): DGGITQSPKYLFRKEGQNVTLSCEQNLNHDAMYWYRQDPGQGLRLIYYSQIVNDFQKGDIAEGYSVSREKKESFPLTVTSAQKNPTAFYLCASLADRGSNQPQHFGDGTRLSIL.

There are a few counts of this clone. The V call is TRBV27, the J call TRBJ2-7; D not certain. The V end lost 6 bases, the J end lost 7 bases, and 13 bases lay between the germline ends. CDR1 is MNHEY, CDR2 SMNVEV, per germline (reference sequence). The CDR3 is 12 amino acids. CDR3 DNA sequence: TGTGCCAGCAGCCTCAATCCCGGGGAGCAGTACTTC. It translates to CASSLNPGEQYF.

The V call is TRBV15, the J call TRBJ1-1; unclear D gene. The germline gives CDR1 LNHNV, CDR2 YYDKDF (reference sequence). Trimming shortened V by 6 bases and J by 8 bases, and 22 bases separated the two germline ends. There are 15 residues in the CDR3. CDR3 DNA sequence: TGTGCCACCAGTCCACACCCGAGTTTGAGTAGCGAAGCTTTCTTT. It yields the protein CATSPHPSLSSEAFF. Based on the CDR3 plus reference TRBV15 and TRBJ1-1, the full variable domain is DAMVIQNPRYQVTQFGKPVTLSCSQTLNHNVMYWYQQKSSQAPKLLFHYYDKDFNNEADTPDNFQSRRPNTSFCFLDIRSPGLGDTAMYLCATSPHPSLSSEAFFGQGTRLTVV.

This clone was seen just once. The chain uses TRBV6-1 and TRBJ2-1, with 11 bases matching TRBD1. V was clipped by 2 bases and J by 7 bases; unmatched bases: 7. CDR1 and CDR2 from the germline V gene are MNHNS and SASEGT. The CDR3 loop spans 16 amino acids. The CDR3 DNA is TGTGCCAGCAGTGAAATCTGGGACAGGGGGTGGAATGAGCAGTTCTTC. This encodes CASSEIWDRGWNEQFF.

J is TRBJ2-7 and V is TRBV27; a possible D gene is TRBD1 (6 bases). This CDR3 is built from 15 residues. The germline V and J ends were trimmed by 2 bases and 4 bases, with 15 bases remaining between them. CDR1 is MNHEY and CDR2 is SMNVEV in the germline V gene (reference sequence). CDR3 sequence reads: CASSLSFRGVYEQYF. The CDR3 nucleotides are TGTGCCAGCAGTTTAAGTTTCAGGGGCGTTTACGAGCAGTACTTC.

The V gene is TRBV7-9, the J gene TRBJ2-6; weak D call: TRBD2 (6 bases). Between the trimmed V and J ends, which lost 5 bases and 0 bases, there was a span of 17 bases. This CDR3 is 18 amino acids long. Per germline, CDR1 SEHNR and CDR2 FQNEAQ (reference sequence). The CDR3 nucleotides are TGTGCCAGCAGCCGTCCCGGGACTGAGAGCTCTGGGGCCAACGTCCTGACTTTC. Encoded protein: CASSRPGTESSGANVLTF.

This rearrangement joins TRBV7-8 to TRBJ2-1; 10 positions match TRBD2. The length of the CDR3 is 17 residues. Germline CDR1 is SGHVS and CDR2 is FQNEAQ. V gave up 0 bases and J gave up 10 bases; unmatched junction bases: 12. Written as DNA, the CDR3 is TGTGCCAGCAGCTTAGCATCCGGGACTAGCGAGGCCGGGGAGCAGTTCTTC. Protein: CASSLASGTSEAGEQFF.

V gene TRBV7-9 combines with J gene TRBJ1-1; 8 nucleotides agree with TRBD1. The ends lost 5 bases at V and 0 bases at J; junction bases unmatched: 5. The CDR3 covers 15 residues. CDR1 SEHNR and CDR2 FQNEAQ come from the germline V gene (reference sequence). CDR3 nucleotides: TGTGCCAGCAGCCGAGGACAGGGCATGAACACTGAAGCTTTCTTT. This encodes CASSRGQGMNTEAFF.

V and J are TRBV9 and TRBJ2-1; tentative D call: TRBD2 (6 bases). Per germline, CDR1 SGDLS and CDR2 YYNGEE. Trimming pared 0 bases from V and 6 bases from J, leaving 13 bases between. The CDR3 covers 15 residues. CDR3 DNA: TGTGCCAGCAGCGTAGGACTAGAGGTTCCCAATGAGCAGTTCTTC. Protein sequence: CASSVGLEVPNEQFF.

The chain has TRBV7-9 and TRBJ2-1; D may be TRBD1 (6 bases). CDR3 length: 11 residues. Germline CDR1 is SEHNR and CDR2 is FQNEAQ (reference sequence). Trimming pared 4 bases from V and 10 bases from J, leaving 8 bases between. In DNA form, the CDR3 reads TGTGCCAGCAGCTCGGACAGCGAGCAGTTCTTC. Protein product: CASSSDSEQFF.

Of note for this clone: Within the sample, other DNA sequences also encode this same CDR3. This chain links TRBV9 with TRBJ2-1; D might be TRBD2 (7 bases). Trimming took 0 bases from V and 7 from J, leaving 14 bases between them. There are 15 residues in the CDR3. CDR1 SGDLS and CDR2 YYNGEE come from the germline V gene. The CDR3 DNA sequence: TGTGCCAGCAGCGTAGATGGGGGGGCGTTAAATGAGCAGTTCTTC. Its translation: CASSVDGGALNEQFF.

V is TRBV7-8 and J is TRBJ2-6; D gene unclear. This CDR3 region has 17 residues. Germline V gene data show CDR1 as SGHVS and CDR2 as FQNEAQ. Trimming shortened V by 2 bases and J by 0 bases, and 11 bases separated the two germline ends. CDR3 in DNA: TGTGCCAGCAGCTTAATCTTTGGGGACTCTGGGGCCAACGTCCTGACTTTC. Amino acids: CASSLIFGDSGANVLTF.

This chain connects TRBV2 to TRBJ2-7; 9 positions match TRBD1. The CDR3 is 12 residues long. Germline-derived CDR1 and CDR2 are SNHLY and FYNNEI. Trimming cost V 11 bases and J 3 bases; bases outside gene matches: 5. DNA for the CDR3: TGTGCCTACCGGGACAGGGACTACGAGCAGTACTTC. Amino acids: CAYRDRDYEQYF.

This clone showed up just once. V usage is TRBV9 and J usage is TRBJ2-1; 8 bases align to TRBD1. J was trimmed by 4 bases and V by 7 bases; bases with no gene match: 4. This CDR3 region has 13 residues. Per the germline V gene, CDR1 is SGDLS and CDR2 is YYNGEE. The chain's CDR3 is CASDRGSYNEQFF. In DNA, the CDR3 is TGTGCCAGCGACAGGGGTTCGTACAATGAGCAGTTCTTC.